One sample yielded the 3 T cell receptor beta chains listed below, sequenced in a study of blood T cell repertoires in COVID-19. The protocol was immunoSEQ multiplex PCR, while the TCRdb copy is restricted to in-frame clones and leaves out a portion. Of tens of thousands of clones in the sample, approximately 92% were seen once. Sequences were obtained from peripheral blood. Every receptor here comes from an elderly woman with active COVID-19.

CDR3 bases: TGTGCCAGCAGTGGTTTTCGGTCCGCAGATACGCAGTATTTT. Amino acids: CASSGFRSADTQYF. This rearrangement joins TRBV2 to TRBJ2-3, with no clear D. This CDR3 contains 14 residues. Germline V gene sequence: CDR1 SNHLY, CDR2 FYNNEI. V lost 4 bases and J lost 4, with 12 bases in between. Drawing the rest from reference TRBV2 and TRBJ2-3, the complete variable domain is EPEVTQTPSHQVTQMGQEVILRCVPISNHLYFYWYRQILGQKVEFLVSFYNNEISEKSEIFDDQFSVERPDGSNFTLKIRSTKLEDSAMYFCASSGFRSADTQYFGPGTRLTVL.

This clone was seen a single time. This sequence joins TRBV28 and TRBJ1-1, with 9 bases aligning to TRBD1. This CDR3 has 15 amino acids. CDR1 and CDR2 from the germline V gene are MDHEN and SYDVKM. Trimming at V came to 6 bases and at J to 6 bases, leaving 11 bases not matched to a gene. CDR3 sequence (DNA): TGTGCCAGCAGCGGGATGGGACAGGGCTATTCTGAAGCTTTCTTT. Translation gives CASSGMGQGYSEAFF.

The chain employs TRBV7-2 and TRBJ2-1, with 10 bases identical to TRBD2. V lost 2 bases and J lost 5; bases outside the gene matches: 3. In germline, CDR1 is SGHTA, CDR2 FQGNSA. CDR3 length: 15 residues. This CDR3 is CASSLTLAGNNEQFF. DNA of the CDR3: TGTGCCAGCAGCTTAACACTAGCGGGAAACAATGAGCAGTTCTTC.